The 22 T cell receptor beta chains listed next were all sequenced from one sample in a study of vaccination and CD4 T cells after COVID-19. Their specific antigens are unknown. Treatment specified: roughly 10-day PBMC culture with coronavirus spike peptide pools or control peptides (ViraFEST assay). Researchers used the Oncomine TCR Beta short-read assay to sequence DNA from cultured CD4+ T cells. Each CDR3 protein gets one entry after TCRdb re-called the PCR reads with MiXCR. The sample holds some 9,600 distinct CDR3 sequences, roughly half seen once. The sample taken for sequencing was CD4+ T cells from blood, cultured in vitro. The origin of the receptors is a human donor who had recovered from COVID-19.

V and J are TRBV6-4 and TRBJ1-2; D is unclear. The CDR3 consists of 13 residues. V dropped 2 bases and J dropped 4 bases, with 8 bases sitting between them. Per the germline V gene, CDR1 is MRHNA and CDR2 is SNTAGT. The DNA for the CDR3 is TGTGCCAGCAGTGACCCTGGAGGCTATGGCTACACCTTC. Amino acids: CASSDPGGYGYTF.

The chain uses TRBV9 and TRBJ2-5; D is unclear. This CDR3 comprises 15 residues. The V and J ends lost 0 bases and 5 bases respectively, with 14 bases between them. Germline CDR1 SGDLS, CDR2 YYNGEE. CDR3 nucleotide sequence: TGTGCCAGCAGCGTAGGTTTCGCCTTCGGGGAGACCCAGTACTTC. Protein sequence: CASSVGFAFGETQYF.

The V and J genes are TRBV7-2 and TRBJ2-3; D gene uncertain. The V gene lost 1 base and the J gene lost 4 bases, with 6 bases spanning the gap. Per the germline V gene, CDR1 is SGHTA and CDR2 is FQGNSA. The CDR3 runs 13 residues. The CDR3: CASSLERSDTQYF. CDR3 nucleotides: TGTGCCAGCAGCTTAGAAAGGTCAGATACGCAGTATTTT.

The chain uses TRBV7-9 and TRBJ2-1, with TRBD2 matching over 8 bases. Per germline, CDR1 SEHNR and CDR2 FQNEAQ (reference sequence). With V trimmed by 5 bases and J by 3 bases, 6 bases remained unmatched. The CDR3 length is 15 residues. For the CDR3, the DNA is TGTGCCAGCAGCCGAGCGGGAGTTAACTACAATGAGCAGTTCTTC. It specifies CASSRAGVNYNEQFF. Full variable domain (remainder filled in from reference TRBV7-9 and TRBJ2-1): DTGVSQNPRHKITKRGQNVTFRCDPISEHNRLYWYRQTLGQGPEFLTYFQNEAQLEKSRLLSDRFSAERPKGSFSTLEIQRTEQGDSAMYLCASSRAGVNYNEQFFGPGTRLTVL.

This chain uses TRBV6-5 with TRBJ2-7; D is unresolved. There are 13 residues in the CDR3. The V gene's germline CDR1 is MNHEY and CDR2 SVGAGI. The germline V and J ends were trimmed by 2 bases and 5 bases, with 10 bases remaining between them. The CDR3 DNA reads TGTGCCAGCAGTTACGGGCTTTACAACGAGCAGTACTTC. Protein: CASSYGLYNEQYF.

This chain connects TRBV6-1 to TRBJ1-1; no definite D call. Germline CDR1 reads MNHNS; CDR2 reads SASEGT. The ends were cut back, 5 bases at V and 1 base at J, with 17 bases in the middle. The CDR3 sequence is 16 residues long. In DNA, the CDR3 is TGTGCCAGCAGTCAACATTCCCCGGCAGGGAACACTGAAGCTTTCTTT. Translation gives CASSQHSPAGNTEAFF.

This clonotype was observed a few times. This chain connects TRBV7-9 to TRBJ2-3, with 10 positions matching TRBD2. The germline CDR1 and CDR2 sequences are SEHNR and FQNEAQ (reference sequence). The CDR3 consists of 17 residues. J lost 0 bases, V lost 2 bases, and 5 bases had no gene match. The CDR3 nucleotides are TGTGCCAGCAGCTTAATAGCGGGGGGCCCTAGCACAGATACGCAGTATTTT. It yields the protein CASSLIAGGPSTDTQYF.

The chain is built from TRBV6-1 and TRBJ2-1; TRBD2 is a possible D gene (7 bases). CDR1 is MNHNS and CDR2 is SASEGT in the germline V gene. The CDR3 has 15 residues. Between the trimmed V and J ends, which lost 6 bases and 0 bases, there was a span of 12 bases. CDR3 region: CASRPAGASYNEQFF. CDR3 in DNA: TGTGCCAGCAGACCCGCGGGGGCCTCCTACAATGAGCAGTTCTTC.

This chain links TRBV6-2 or TRBV6-3 with TRBJ1-6; D remains unclear. Trimming took off 0 bases at V and 10 bases at J, with 16 bases between the two ends. The CDR3 length is 16 residues. Germline loops: CDR1 MNHEY, CDR2 SVGEGT. The CDR3 DNA follows: TGTGCCAGCAGTTACTCGTCCAAGGAGAGAGGGTCACCCCTCCACTTT. It yields the protein CASSYSSKERGSPLHF.

This clonotype qualifies as medium-sized. The rearrangement uses TRBV19 and TRBJ1-2; TRBD1 is a possible D gene (6 bases). The CDR3 length is 16 residues. Germline V gene lookup returns CDR1 LNHDA and CDR2 SQIVND (reference sequence). Trimming removed 6 bases from V and 7 bases from J, with 24 bases in between. In DNA, the CDR3 is TGTGCCAGTAGCTCCTCCTCGACAGGCTTTGGAGGTGGCTACACCTTC. Residues: CASSSSSTGFGGGYTF.

The chain joins TRBV12-3 or TRBV12-4 to TRBJ2-4; weak D call: TRBD1 (6 bases). Trimming took off 4 bases at V and 13 bases at J, with 17 bases between the two ends. This CDR3 has 13 residues. CDR3 residues: CASSSPRGFLQYF. CDR3 DNA sequence: TGTGCCAGCAGTTCCCCGAGGGGGTTTCTCCAGTACTTC.

This clonotype is termed medium-sized (0.01 to 0.1%). The chain uses TRBV7-2 and TRBJ2-2, with D maybe TRBD2 (6 bases). V was cut by 5 bases and J by 1 base, with 14 bases left in between. The CDR3 has 16 residues. Per the germline V gene, CDR1 is SGHTA and CDR2 is FQGNSA. The CDR3 spells CASSLRRGLNTGELFF. For the CDR3, the DNA is TGTGCCAGCAGCCTACGGCGGGGCTTGAACACCGGGGAGCTGTTTTTT.

V is TRBV25-1 and J is TRBJ2-1, with a weak D call TRBD1 (5 bases). Trimming removed 3 bases at V and 9 bases at J, with 12 bases between. In germline, CDR1 is MGHDK, CDR2 SYGVNS. The CDR3 spans 13 residues. The chain's CDR3 is CASSEAGSTEQFF. CDR3 nucleotides: TGTGCCAGCAGTGAGGCAGGGTCAACTGAGCAGTTCTTC.

The chain carries TRBV6-1 and TRBJ1-5; D gene ambiguous. Germline CDR1 MNHNS, CDR2 SASEGT. The ends were cut back, 3 bases at V and 7 bases at J, with 1 base in the middle. The CDR3 is 10 residues long. Here the CDR3 reads CASSEQPQHF. In DNA, the CDR3 is TGTGCCAGCAGTGAGCAGCCCCAGCATTTT.

This clonotype came up a few times. The chain uses TRBV7-9 and TRBJ1-2; D is undetermined. Germline CDR1 and CDR2: SEHNR and FQNEAQ (reference sequence). CDR3 length: 12 residues. V dropped 2 bases and J dropped 8 bases, with 9 bases sitting between them. The CDR3 loop is CASSLLTEGYTF. The DNA of the CDR3 is TGTGCCAGCAGCTTACTAACAGAAGGCTACACCTTC. The entire variable domain, with the rest obtained from reference TRBV7-9 and TRBJ1-2, is as follows: DTGVSQNPRHKITKRGQNVTFRCDPISEHNRLYWYRQTLGQGPEFLTYFQNEAQLEKSRLLSDRFSAERPKGSFSTLEIQRTEQGDSAMYLCASSLLTEGYTFGSGTRLTVV.

This clonotype was observed a few times. This sequence joins TRBV7-6 and TRBJ1-6; D is undetermined. The V end was cut by 1 base, the J end by 7 bases, with 5 bases between. There are 13 residues in the CDR3. Germline V gene lookup returns CDR1 SGHVS and CDR2 FNYEAQ. CDR3 region: CASSLGENSPLHF. The CDR3 DNA sequence: TGTGCCAGCAGCTTAGGCGAGAATTCACCCCTCCACTTT.

The gene calls are TRBV7-3 and TRBJ1-2; tentatively, D is TRBD1 (6 bases). This CDR3 is 14 amino acids long. The V gene's germline CDR1 is SGHTA and CDR2 FQGTGA. V was shortened by 6 bases and J by 4 bases, with 15 bases between the two germline ends. CDR3 in amino acids: CASSFSRGSYGYTF. CDR3 coding DNA: TGTGCCAGCAGTTTTTCCAGGGGCTCCTATGGCTACACCTTC.

The V and J genes are TRBV7-8 and TRBJ2-1, with TRBD1 matching over 7 bases. The V gene end was trimmed by 3 bases and the J gene end by 5 bases; junction bases not matched to a gene: 7. This CDR3 comprises 15 residues. Germline V gives CDR1 SGHVS, CDR2 FQNEAQ. The CDR3 nucleotides are TGTGCCAGCAGCTTCCCCAGGGGGATGCACAATGAGCAGTTCTTC. It encodes CASSFPRGMHNEQFF.

This clonotype was seen only a few times. The chain is built from TRBV7-6 and TRBJ2-7; 9 bases are a match to TRBD2. This CDR3 comprises 16 residues. Germline CDR1 is SGHVS and CDR2 is FNYEAQ. The ends lost 4 bases at V and 4 bases at J; junction bases unmatched: 11. The CDR3 spells CASSSQLSGGRYEQYF. As DNA, the CDR3 is TGTGCCAGCAGCTCACAACTTAGCGGGGGAAGATACGAGCAGTACTTC.

The chain employs TRBV30 and TRBJ1-4; no clear D gene. The germline V and J ends were trimmed by 3 bases and 6 bases, with 14 bases remaining between them. The CDR3 is 14 amino acids. Germline CDR1 is GTSNPN and CDR2 is SVGIG (reference sequence). CDR3 coding DNA: TGTGCCTGGAGACGGCCCCGCCTGGATGAAAAACTGTTTTTT. This translates into CAWRRPRLDEKLFF.

The chain links TRBV6-5 to TRBJ2-7; TRBD2 aligns across 12 bases. Germline values: CDR1 MNHEY, CDR2 SVGAGI. The CDR3 covers 16 residues. V lost 0 bases to trimming and J lost 3 bases; unmatched junction nucleotides: 3. Written as DNA, the CDR3 is TGTGCCAGCAGTTACTCGACTAGCGGGGGCCGCTACGAGCAGTACTTC. Amino acids: CASSYSTSGGRYEQYF.

This clonotype is medium-sized within its sample. The genes are TRBV10-3 and TRBJ2-1; D possibly corresponds to TRBD1 (5 bases). Germline V gene lookup returns CDR1 ENHRY and CDR2 SYGVKD. The V and J ends lost 3 bases and 10 bases respectively, with 13 bases between them. The CDR3 covers 13 residues. The CDR3 protein is CAISDNRQLEQFF. The DNA of the CDR3 is TGTGCCATCAGTGATAATAGACAGTTAGAGCAGTTCTTC.